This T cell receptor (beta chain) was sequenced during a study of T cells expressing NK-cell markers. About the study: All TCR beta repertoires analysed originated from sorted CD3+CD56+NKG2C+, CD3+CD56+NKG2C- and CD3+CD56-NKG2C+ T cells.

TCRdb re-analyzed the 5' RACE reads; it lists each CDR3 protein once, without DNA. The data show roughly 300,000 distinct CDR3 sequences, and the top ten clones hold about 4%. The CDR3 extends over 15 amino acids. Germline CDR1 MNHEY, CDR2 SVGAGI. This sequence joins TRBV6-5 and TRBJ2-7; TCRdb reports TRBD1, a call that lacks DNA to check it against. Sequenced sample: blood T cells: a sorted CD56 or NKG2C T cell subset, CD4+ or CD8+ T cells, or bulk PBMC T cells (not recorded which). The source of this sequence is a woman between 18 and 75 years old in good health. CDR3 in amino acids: CAGATVVGTAYEQYF.